This T cell receptor beta chain was profiled in a study of shared clonotypes between healthy human individuals. Findings and limits, study-wide: Several donors shared approximately 5% of their naive CD4 clonotypes. Among the subsets, naive ones generally showed larger estimated richness than memory ones.

Each replicate PCR on the sorted subsets used approximately 200 ng DNA (around 31,000 T cell genomes). Here immunoSEQ multiplex PCR was the method, and the copy in TCRdb shows in-frame clones only, minus some. The data show about 600,000 clones, with around 97% seen just once and about 0.057% held by the top ten. The V gene end was trimmed by 7 bases and the J gene end by 0 bases; junction bases not matched to a gene: 6. This CDR3 comprises 14 residues. The germline CDR1 and CDR2 sequences are MNHEY and SMNVEV (reference sequence). A word on this clone: Its specificity is not known.

The sequenced sample consisted of naive CD4+ T cells sorted from blood. Subset described: CD45RA+ positively selected. The receptor's source is a woman aged 25 to 39 in good health. V and J are TRBV27 and TRBJ2-7; TRBD1 aligns across 7 bases. CDR3 bases: TGTGCCAGCAATAGACAGGGAAGCTCCTACGAGCAGTACTTC. This encodes CASNRQGSSYEQYF.